The clone carrying this T cell receptor beta chain was recorded only once. This record belongs to a study of identifying expanded T cells in peripheral blood. Sequencing used immunoSEQ multiplex PCR; TCRdb keeps in-frame clones, though not all of them. The table includes 120,000 or so clones, over 65% detected once. The germline CDR1 and CDR2 sequences are GTSNPN and SVGIG (reference sequence). The V gene lost 4 bases and the J gene lost 6 bases, with 13 bases spanning the gap. This CDR3 spans 12 amino acids. The receptor was derived from a person aged 18-70 years in good health. The specimen was blood. V and J are TRBV30 and TRBJ2-7; D not certain. This chain's CDR3 is CAWNGPSGEQYF. CDR3 nucleotides: TGTGCCTGGAATGGCCCATCAGGCGAGCAGTACTTC.